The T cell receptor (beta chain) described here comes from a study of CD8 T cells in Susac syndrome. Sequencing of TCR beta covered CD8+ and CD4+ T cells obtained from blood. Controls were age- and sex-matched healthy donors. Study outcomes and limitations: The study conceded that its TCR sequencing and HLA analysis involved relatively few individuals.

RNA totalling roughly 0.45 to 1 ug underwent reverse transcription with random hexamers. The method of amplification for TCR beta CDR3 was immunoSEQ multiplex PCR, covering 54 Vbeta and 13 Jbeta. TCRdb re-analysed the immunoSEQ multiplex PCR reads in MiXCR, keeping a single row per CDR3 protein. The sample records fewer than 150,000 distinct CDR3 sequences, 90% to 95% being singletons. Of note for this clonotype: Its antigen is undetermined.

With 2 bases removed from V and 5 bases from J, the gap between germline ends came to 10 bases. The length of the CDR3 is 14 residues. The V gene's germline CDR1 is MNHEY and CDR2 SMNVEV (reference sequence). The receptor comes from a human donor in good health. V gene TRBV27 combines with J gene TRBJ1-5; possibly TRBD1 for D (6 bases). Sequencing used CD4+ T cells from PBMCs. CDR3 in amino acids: CASSLRGAHQPQHF. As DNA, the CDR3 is TGTGCCAGCAGTTTAAGGGGGGCCCATCAGCCCCAGCATTTT.